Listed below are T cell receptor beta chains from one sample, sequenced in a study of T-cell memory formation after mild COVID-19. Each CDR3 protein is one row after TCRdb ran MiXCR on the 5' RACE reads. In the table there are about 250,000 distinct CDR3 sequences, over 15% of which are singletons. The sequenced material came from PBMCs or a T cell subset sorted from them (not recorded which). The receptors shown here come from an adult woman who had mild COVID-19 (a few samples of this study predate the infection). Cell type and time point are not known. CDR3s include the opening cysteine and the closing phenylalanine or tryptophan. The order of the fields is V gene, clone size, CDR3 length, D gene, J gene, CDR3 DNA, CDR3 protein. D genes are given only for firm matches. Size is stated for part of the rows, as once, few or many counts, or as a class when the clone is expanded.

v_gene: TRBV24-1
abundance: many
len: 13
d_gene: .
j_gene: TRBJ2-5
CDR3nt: TGTGCCACCAGTGATCAAGCCCTGGAGACCCAGTACTTC
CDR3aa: CATSDQALETQYF

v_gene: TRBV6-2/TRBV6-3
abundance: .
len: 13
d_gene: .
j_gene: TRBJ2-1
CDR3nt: TGTGCCAGCAGTTACCGTCCCGCTGATGAGCAGTTCTTC
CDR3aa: CASSYRPADEQFF

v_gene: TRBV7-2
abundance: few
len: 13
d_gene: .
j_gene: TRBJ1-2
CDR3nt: TGTGCCAGCAGCATCTGGGAGGGCTATGGCTACACCTTC
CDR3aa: CASSIWEGYGYTF

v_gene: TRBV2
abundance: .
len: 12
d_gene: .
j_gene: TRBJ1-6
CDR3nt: TGTGCCAGCAGATTCCATAATTCACCCCTCCACTTT
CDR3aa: CASRFHNSPLHF

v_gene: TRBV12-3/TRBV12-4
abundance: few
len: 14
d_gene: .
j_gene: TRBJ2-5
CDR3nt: TGTGCCAGCAGTTTAGTGGGGTCTGAAGAGACCCAGTACTTC
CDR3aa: CASSLVGSEETQYF

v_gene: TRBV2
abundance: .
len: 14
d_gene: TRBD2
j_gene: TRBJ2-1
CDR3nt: TGTGCCAGCAACAGACTAGCGGATTACAATGAGCAGTTCTTC
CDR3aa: CASNRLADYNEQFF

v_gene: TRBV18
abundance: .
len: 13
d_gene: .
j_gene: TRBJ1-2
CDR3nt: TGTGCCAGCTCACCACGGAGGGTTGATGGCTACACCTTC
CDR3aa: CASSPRRVDGYTF

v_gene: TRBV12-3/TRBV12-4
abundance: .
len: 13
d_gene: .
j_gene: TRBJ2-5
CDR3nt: TGTGCCAGCAGCCTCGGCGGTGGGGCGACCCAGTACTTC
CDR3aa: CASSLGGGATQYF

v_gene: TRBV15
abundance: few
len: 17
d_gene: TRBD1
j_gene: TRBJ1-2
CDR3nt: TGTGCCACCAGCAGAGGGGGCGGGACAGGGGGCAACTATGGCTACACCTTC
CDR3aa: CATSRGGGTGGNYGYTF

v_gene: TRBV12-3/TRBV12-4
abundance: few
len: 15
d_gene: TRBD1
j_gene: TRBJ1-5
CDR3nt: TGTGCCAGCAGTTTCAGACAGGGAAGGGATCAGCCCCAGCATTTT
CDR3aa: CASSFRQGRDQPQHF

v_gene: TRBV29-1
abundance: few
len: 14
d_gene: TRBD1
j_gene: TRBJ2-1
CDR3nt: TGCAGCGTTACGCGGGACAGGGGAAATGGTGAGCAGTTCTTC
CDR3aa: CSVTRDRGNGEQFF

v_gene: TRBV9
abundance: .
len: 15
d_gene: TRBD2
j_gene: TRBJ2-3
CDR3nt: TGTGCCAGCAGCGTAGAGTGGGGGGGAACAGATACGCAGTATTTT
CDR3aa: CASSVEWGGTDTQYF

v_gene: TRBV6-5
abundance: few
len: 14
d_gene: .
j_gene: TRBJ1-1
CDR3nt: TGTGCCAGCTTAGGGGGGGGCACCAACACTGAAGCTTTCTTT
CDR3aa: CASLGGGTNTEAFF

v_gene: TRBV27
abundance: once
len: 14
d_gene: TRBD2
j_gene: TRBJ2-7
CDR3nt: TGTGCCAGCAGCCGTGGGACTAGCGGCTCCCAGCAGTACTTC
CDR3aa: CASSRGTSGSQQYF

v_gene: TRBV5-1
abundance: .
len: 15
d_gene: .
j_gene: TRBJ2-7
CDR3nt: TGCGCCAGCAGCTTGGTTCCGTCAGGACCCTACGAGCAGTACTTC
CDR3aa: CASSLVPSGPYEQYF

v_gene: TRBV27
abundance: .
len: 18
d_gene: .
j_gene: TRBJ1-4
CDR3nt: TGTGCCAGCAGTTTATCTCCCAGTCCTCAAGCAACTAATGAAAAACTGTTTTTT
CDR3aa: CASSLSPSPQATNEKLFF

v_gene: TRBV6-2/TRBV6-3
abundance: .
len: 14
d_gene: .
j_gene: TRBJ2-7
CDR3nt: TGTGCCAGCACCTCTCTCTACCGATTCTACGAGCAGTACTTC
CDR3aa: CASTSLYRFYEQYF

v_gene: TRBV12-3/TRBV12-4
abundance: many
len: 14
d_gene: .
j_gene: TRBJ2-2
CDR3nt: TGTGCCAGCAGTTTAATGCGGAACACCGGGGAGCTGTTTTTT
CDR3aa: CASSLMRNTGELFF

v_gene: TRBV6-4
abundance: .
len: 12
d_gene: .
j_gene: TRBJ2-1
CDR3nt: TGTGCCAGCAGTGTTCGGGGAGGCGAGCAGTTCTTC
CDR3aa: CASSVRGGEQFF

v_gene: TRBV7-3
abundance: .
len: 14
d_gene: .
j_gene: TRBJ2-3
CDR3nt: TGTGCCAGCAGCTCCGGGACTTGGACGGATACGCAGTATTTT
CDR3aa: CASSSGTWTDTQYF

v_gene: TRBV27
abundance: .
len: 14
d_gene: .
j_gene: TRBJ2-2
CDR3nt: TGTGCCAGCAGTTTTGAGGGGCTCACCGGGGAGCTGTTTTTT
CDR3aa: CASSFEGLTGELFF

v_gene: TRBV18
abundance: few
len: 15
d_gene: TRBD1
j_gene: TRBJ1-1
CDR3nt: TGTGCCAGCTCACCTAAACAGGGGGCAGAAACTGAAGCTTTCTTT
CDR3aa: CASSPKQGAETEAFF